These 8 T cell receptor beta chains came from one sample sequenced in a study of blood T cell repertoires in COVID-19. The assay was immunoSEQ multiplex PCR, and TCRdb's table has in-frame clones only and misses some. The sample contains about 150,000 clones, approximately 80% of which appear only once. Sequences were obtained from peripheral blood. Source of these receptors: a woman aged 55-70 years with acute or convalescent COVID-19.

The V gene is TRBV15, the J gene TRBJ1-1; the D gene is possibly TRBD1 (6 bases). V lost 5 bases, J lost 4 bases, and 14 bases lay in between. Germline values: CDR1 LNHNV, CDR2 YYDKDF (reference sequence). CDR3 length: 14 residues. CDR3 coding DNA: TGTGCCACCAGCGCCCCTGACAGGCGCACTGAAGCTTTCTTT. Its translation: CATSAPDRRTEAFF.

This chain connects TRBV5-1 to TRBJ2-7; a weak D match, TRBD2 (6 bases). V was trimmed by 4 bases and J by 3 bases, leaving 8 bases between them. Germline V gives CDR1 SGHRS, CDR2 YFSETQ. The CDR3 is made up of 12 amino acids. The CDR3 reads CASSPAGYEQYF. CDR3 nucleotide sequence: TGCGCCAGCAGCCCAGCGGGCTACGAGCAGTACTTC.

The chain is built from TRBV5-1 and TRBJ1-1; D gene ambiguous. Looked up from germline, CDR1 is SGHRS and CDR2 is YFSETQ. This CDR3 has 13 amino acids. The V end lost 2 bases, the J end lost 4 bases, and 9 bases lay between the germline ends. CDR3 nucleotides: TGCGCCAGCAGCTTCAGCGGGCCCACTGAAGCTTTCTTT. Protein product: CASSFSGPTEAFF.

The genes are TRBV28 and TRBJ1-2; a possible D gene is TRBD1 (6 bases). Germline V gene sequence: CDR1 MDHEN, CDR2 SYDVKM. The CDR3 is 13 amino acids. Trimming cost V 6 bases and J 5 bases, with 13 bases left between them. The CDR3 nucleotides read TGTGCCAGCAGACTGGACAGCGAGTATGGCTACACCTTC. Residues: CASRLDSEYGYTF.

The chain employs TRBV9 and TRBJ2-5, with 11 nucleotides matching TRBD1. J gave up 9 bases and V 0 bases, and 4 bases lay outside the gene matches. Germline V CDR1 and CDR2: SGDLS, YYNGEE. The CDR3 is 14 residues long. The CDR3 loop reads CASSVVVGQGAQYF. CDR3 nucleotide sequence: TGTGCCAGCAGCGTAGTCGTGGGACAGGGGGCCCAGTACTTC.

Note on this clone: The junction and the germline gene differ at one end; a read error may be behind it. This chain connects TRBV2 to TRBJ1-6; 11 positions match TRBD1. The length of the CDR3 is 16 residues. The V gene's germline CDR1 is SNHLY and CDR2 FYNNEI. CDR3 DNA: TGTGCCAGCAGTGCACGAGAGGGGACAGGGGGATCACCCCTCCGCTTT. Translating it yields CASSAREGTGGSPLRF.

This clone was counted between two and nine times. This chain links TRBV3-1 (or the pseudogene TRBV3-2) with TRBJ2-5, with TRBD2 identical over 8 bases. The CDR3 is made up of 14 amino acids. CDR1 and CDR2 (germline): LGHDT, YNNKEL (reference sequence). Germline trimming cut 6 bases from V and 2 bases from J; bases unmatched to any gene: 5. The CDR3 region is CASSPAGVQETQYF. The DNA of the CDR3 is TGTGCCAGCAGTCCAGCGGGGGTACAAGAGACCCAGTACTTC.

The chain's CDR3 is CASSRERGRNTGELFF. For the CDR3, the DNA is TGCGCCAGCAGTCGAGAGCGGGGGAGGAACACCGGGGAGCTGTTTTTT. The V and J genes are TRBV10-1 and TRBJ2-2; 8 nucleotides match TRBD2. Germline V gene data show CDR1 as WNHNN and CDR2 as SYGVQD (reference sequence). The CDR3 has 16 amino acids. The V gene end was trimmed by 5 bases and the J gene end by 1 base; junction bases not matched to a gene: 6.